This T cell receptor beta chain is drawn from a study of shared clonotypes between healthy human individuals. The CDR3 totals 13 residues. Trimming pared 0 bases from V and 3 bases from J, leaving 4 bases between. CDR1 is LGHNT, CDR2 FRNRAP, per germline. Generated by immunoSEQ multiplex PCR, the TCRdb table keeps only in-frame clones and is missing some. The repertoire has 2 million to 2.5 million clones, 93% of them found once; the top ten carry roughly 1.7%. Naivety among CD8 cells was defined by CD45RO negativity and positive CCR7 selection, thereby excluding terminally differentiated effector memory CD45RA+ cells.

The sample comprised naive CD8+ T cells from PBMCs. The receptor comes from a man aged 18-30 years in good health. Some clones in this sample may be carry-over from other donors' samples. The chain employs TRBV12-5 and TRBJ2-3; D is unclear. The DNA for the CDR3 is TGTGCTAGTGGTTTGGTCTCGACAGATACGCAGTATTTT. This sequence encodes CASGLVSTDTQYF.